This T cell receptor (beta chain) was observed in a study of glioma-infiltrating T cells. The overall study: Low-grade gliomas were grade II; glioblastomas were grade IV at initial diagnosis.

Per germline, CDR1 ENHRY and CDR2 SYGVKD. This CDR3 has 13 residues. V lost 6 bases and J lost 7, with 15 bases in between. This clonotype came up a few times. Antigen unknown. Amplification of TCR alpha and beta CDR3 regions from RNA used iRepertoire nested multiplex PCR. TCRdb re-called the multiplex PCR reads with MiXCR, one entry per CDR3 protein. Of 300,000 to 400,000 distinct CDR3 sequences in the sample, roughly two fifths are singletons; the top ten hold about 12%. Study-level points and caveats: Shared blood CDR3 signature motifs marked patients with low tissue-blood divergence. Tissue-blood divergence was below expectation in non-neoplastic patients, above in gliomas.

Material for sequencing was glioma tissue, nonneoplastic brain tissue, or PBMCs (not recorded which). The V gene is TRBV10-3, the J gene TRBJ2-5; TRBD1 might be the D (6 bases). This clonotype was obtained from a human donor with low-grade glioma or glioblastoma, undergoing nonglioma brain surgery, or in good health (not recorded which). The CDR3 DNA reads as TGTGCCATCAGGGACAGCTTCGTGGGGACCCAGTACTTC. Its translation: CAIRDSFVGTQYF.